Below are 10 T cell receptor beta chains sequenced from a single sample in a study of blood T cell repertoires in COVID-19. Generated by immunoSEQ multiplex PCR, the TCRdb table keeps only in-frame clones and is missing some. The table has roughly 120,000 clones, around 81% seen once. What was sequenced was peripheral blood. These receptors originate from an older man with acute or convalescent COVID-19.

The chain couples TRBV5-4 to TRBJ1-6, with 10 bases identical to TRBD1. Germline-derived CDR1 and CDR2 are SGHNT and YYREEE (reference sequence). The CDR3 runs 15 residues. The V segment lost 4 bases and the J segment 9 bases; nucleotides outside the gene matches: 7. The CDR3 DNA reads TGTGCCAGCAGCCCCGGACAGGGGGGGGTTTCACCCCTCCACTTT. It encodes CASSPGQGGVSPLHF.

V usage is TRBV3-1 (or the pseudogene TRBV3-2) and J usage is TRBJ1-1, with unresolved D. Deletions cut 4 bases from V and 5 bases from J, with 11 bases between. The length of the CDR3 is 13 residues. CDR1 is LGHDT and CDR2 is YNNKEL in the germline V gene (reference sequence). The DNA for the CDR3 is TGTGCCAGCAGCCTCACTAGGGATACTGAAGCTTTCTTT. It is translated as CASSLTRDTEAFF.

The chain has TRBV7-7 and TRBJ2-7, with 7 bases aligning to TRBD2. Losses at the gene ends were 5 bases for V and 0 bases for J; bases not matched to a gene: 16. CDR3 length equals 18 residues. Germline CDR1 is SSHAT and CDR2 is FNYEAQ (reference sequence). The CDR3 DNA reads TGTGCCAGCAGCGGCCGGGACTACGCCACGGGCAGCTCCTACGAGCAGTACTTC. It is translated as CASSGRDYATGSSYEQYF.

V usage is TRBV11-2 and J usage is TRBJ2-3; D is possibly TRBD2 (7 bases). With 2 bases removed from V and 0 bases from J, the gap between germline ends came to 9 bases. Germline V gene sequence: CDR1 SGHAT, CDR2 FQNNGV. The CDR3 contains 15 residues. As DNA, the CDR3 is TGTGCCAGCAGCTTATCGGGGGGCAGCACAGATACGCAGTATTTT. Protein sequence: CASSLSGGSTDTQYF. Looking up the rest from reference TRBV11-2 and TRBJ2-3 gives the full variable domain: EAGVAQSPRYKIIEKRQSVAFWCNPISGHATLYWYQQILGQGPKLLIQFQNNGVVDDSQLPKDRFSAERLKGVDSTLKIQPAKLEDSAVYLCASSLSGGSTDTQYFGPGTRLTVL.

The rearrangement links TRBV9 to TRBJ1-2, with D possibly matching TRBD1 (6 bases). Germline V gene sequence: CDR1 SGDLS, CDR2 YYNGEE. The CDR3 covers 16 residues. V was clipped by 1 base and J by 3 bases, with 16 bases between them. CDR3 DNA: TGTGCCAGCAGCGTATTTGGGACAAGATCGCACTATGGCTACACCTTC. This codes for CASSVFGTRSHYGYTF.

Worth noting for this clone: This sequence may be a read error, since a much larger clone differs from it by one base. The gene calls are TRBV10-3 and TRBJ2-7; TRBD1 aligns across 9 bases. Germline CDR1 is ENHRY and CDR2 is SYGVKD. The CDR3 is 13 residues long. V dropped 6 bases and J dropped 2; count of bases not matched to a gene: 2. The CDR3 DNA is TGTGCCATCAGGGGGACAGGGACCTACGAGCAGTACTTC. Its protein product is CAIRGTGTYEQYF.

The chain employs TRBV5-5 and TRBJ2-1; 9 nucleotides match TRBD1. The trim removed 0 bases at V and 4 bases at J, leaving 11 bases unmatched. Germline V gives CDR1 SGHKS, CDR2 YYEKEE (reference sequence). There are 18 residues in the CDR3. In DNA, the CDR3 is TGTGCCAGCAGCTTGGCCGGCGGGGGACAGGGCAATTACAATGAGCAGTTCTTC. Translation: CASSLAGGGQGNYNEQFF.

Concerning this clone: Other DNA sequences of this sample code for an identical CDR3. The rearrangement uses TRBV15 and TRBJ2-5, with TRBD1 matching over 8 bases. CDR1 and CDR2 (germline): LNHNV, YYDKDF (reference sequence). The CDR3 has 15 residues. The junction had 4 bases not matched to a gene; V was cut back by 0 bases and J by 4 bases. CDR3 amino acids: CATSRDGQGGETQYF. The CDR3 DNA sequence: TGTGCCACCAGCAGAGACGGACAGGGTGGAGAGACCCAGTACTTC.

V is TRBV4-1 and J is TRBJ2-5; D perhaps matches TRBD2 (7 bases). The CDR3 is made up of 15 amino acids. Germline V lookup: CDR1 MGHRA, CDR2 YSYEKL. Trimming pared 1 base from V and 5 bases from J, leaving 14 bases between. CDR3 coding DNA: TGCGCCAGCAGCCAAGTAGGGGGGGCGAGGGAGACCCAGTACTTC. It specifies CASSQVGGARETQYF.

The chain uses TRBV5-1 and TRBJ2-3; 9 nucleotides agree with TRBD2. The ends lost 5 bases at V and 3 bases at J; junction bases unmatched: 13. The germline CDR1 and CDR2 sequences are SGHRS and YFSETQ. The CDR3 has 17 residues. Written as DNA, the CDR3 is TGCGCCAGCAGAACCGTCCTTAGCGGGGGTAGTACAGATACGCAGTATTTT. As protein: CASRTVLSGGSTDTQYF.